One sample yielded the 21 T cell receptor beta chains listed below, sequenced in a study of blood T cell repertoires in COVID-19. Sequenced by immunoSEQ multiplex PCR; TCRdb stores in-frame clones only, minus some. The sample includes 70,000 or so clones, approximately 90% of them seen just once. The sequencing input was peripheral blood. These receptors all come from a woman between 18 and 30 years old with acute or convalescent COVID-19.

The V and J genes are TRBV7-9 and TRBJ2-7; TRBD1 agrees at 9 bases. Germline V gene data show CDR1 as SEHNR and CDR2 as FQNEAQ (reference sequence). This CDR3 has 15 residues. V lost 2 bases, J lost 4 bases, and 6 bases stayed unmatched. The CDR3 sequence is CASSLKSGTGYEQYF. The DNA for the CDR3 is TGTGCCAGCAGCTTAAAATCCGGGACAGGGTACGAGCAGTACTTC. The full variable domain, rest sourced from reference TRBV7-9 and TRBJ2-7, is DTGVSQNPRHKITKRGQNVTFRCDPISEHNRLYWYRQTLGQGPEFLTYFQNEAQLEKSRLLSDRFSAERPKGSFSTLEIQRTEQGDSAMYLCASSLKSGTGYEQYFGPGTRLTVT.

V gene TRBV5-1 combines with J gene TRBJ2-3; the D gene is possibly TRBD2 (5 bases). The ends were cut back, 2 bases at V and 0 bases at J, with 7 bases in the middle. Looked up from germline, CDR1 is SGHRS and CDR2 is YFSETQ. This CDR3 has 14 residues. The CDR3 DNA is TGCGCCAGCAGCTTTACGGGAAGCACAGATACGCAGTATTTT. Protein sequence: CASSFTGSTDTQYF.

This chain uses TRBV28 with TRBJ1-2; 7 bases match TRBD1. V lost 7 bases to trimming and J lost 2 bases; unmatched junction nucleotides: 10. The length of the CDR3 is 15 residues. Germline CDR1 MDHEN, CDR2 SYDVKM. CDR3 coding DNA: TGTGCCAGCACGGCCCCGGGGACAGCGAACTATGGCTACACCTTC. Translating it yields CASTAPGTANYGYTF.

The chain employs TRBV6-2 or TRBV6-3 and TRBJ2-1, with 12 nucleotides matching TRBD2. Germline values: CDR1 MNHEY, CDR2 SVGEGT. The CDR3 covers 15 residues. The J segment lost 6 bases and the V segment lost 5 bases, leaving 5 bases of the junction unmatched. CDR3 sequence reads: CASSRLAGAGNEQFF. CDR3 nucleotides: TGTGCCAGCAGTCGACTAGCGGGAGCAGGCAATGAGCAGTTCTTC.

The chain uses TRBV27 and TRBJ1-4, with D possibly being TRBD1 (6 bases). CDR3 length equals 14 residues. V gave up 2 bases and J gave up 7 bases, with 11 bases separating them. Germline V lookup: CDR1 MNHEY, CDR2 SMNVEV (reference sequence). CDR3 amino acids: CASSLRRGLEKLFF. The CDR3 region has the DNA TGTGCCAGCAGTTTAAGGCGGGGGCTTGAAAAACTGTTTTTT.

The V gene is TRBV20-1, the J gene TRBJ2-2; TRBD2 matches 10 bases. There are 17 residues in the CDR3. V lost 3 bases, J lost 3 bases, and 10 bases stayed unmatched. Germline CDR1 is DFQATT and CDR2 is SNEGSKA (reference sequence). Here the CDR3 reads CSASLPSGGGDTGELFF. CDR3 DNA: TGCAGTGCTAGTCTTCCTAGCGGGGGTGGGGACACCGGGGAGCTGTTTTTT.

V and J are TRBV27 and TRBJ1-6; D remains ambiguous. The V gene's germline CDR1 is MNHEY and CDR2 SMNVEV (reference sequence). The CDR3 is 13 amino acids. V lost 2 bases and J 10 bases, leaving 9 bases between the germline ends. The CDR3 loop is CASSLGISSPLHF. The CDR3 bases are TGTGCCAGCAGTTTAGGCATATCCTCACCCCTCCACTTT.

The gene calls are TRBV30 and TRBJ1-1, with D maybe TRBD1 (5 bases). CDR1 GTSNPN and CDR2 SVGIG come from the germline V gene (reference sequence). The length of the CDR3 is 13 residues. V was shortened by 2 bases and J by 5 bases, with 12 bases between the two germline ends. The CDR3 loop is CAWSPQGGTEAFF. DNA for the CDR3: TGTGCCTGGAGTCCGCAGGGTGGGACTGAAGCTTTCTTT.

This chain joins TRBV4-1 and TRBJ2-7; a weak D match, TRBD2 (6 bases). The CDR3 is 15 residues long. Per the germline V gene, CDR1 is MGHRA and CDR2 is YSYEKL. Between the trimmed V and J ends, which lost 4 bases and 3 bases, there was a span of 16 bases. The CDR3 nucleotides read TGCGCCAGCAGCCCCCACACGGGGGTGAACTACGAGCAGTACTTC. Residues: CASSPHTGVNYEQYF.

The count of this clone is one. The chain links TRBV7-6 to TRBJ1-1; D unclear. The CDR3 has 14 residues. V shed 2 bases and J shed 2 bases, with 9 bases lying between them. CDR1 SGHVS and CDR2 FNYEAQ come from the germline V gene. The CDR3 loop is CASSLRQRNTEAFF. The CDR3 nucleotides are TGTGCCAGCAGCTTACGTCAGCGAAACACTGAAGCTTTCTTT.

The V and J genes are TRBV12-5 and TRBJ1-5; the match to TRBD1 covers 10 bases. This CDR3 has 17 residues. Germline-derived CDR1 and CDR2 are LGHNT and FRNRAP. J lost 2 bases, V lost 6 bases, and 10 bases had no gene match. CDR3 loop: CASGAGTGVFGNQPQHF. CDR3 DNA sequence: TGTGCTAGTGGGGCCGGGACAGGGGTTTTTGGCAATCAGCCCCAGCATTTT.

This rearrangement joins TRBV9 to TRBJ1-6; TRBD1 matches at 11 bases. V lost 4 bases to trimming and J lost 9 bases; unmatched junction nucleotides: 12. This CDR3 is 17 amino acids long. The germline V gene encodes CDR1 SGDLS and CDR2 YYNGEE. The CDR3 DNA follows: TGTGCCAGCAGCCCAGGGACAGGGGGTAATTCGGGTTCACCCCTCCACTTT. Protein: CASSPGTGGNSGSPLHF.

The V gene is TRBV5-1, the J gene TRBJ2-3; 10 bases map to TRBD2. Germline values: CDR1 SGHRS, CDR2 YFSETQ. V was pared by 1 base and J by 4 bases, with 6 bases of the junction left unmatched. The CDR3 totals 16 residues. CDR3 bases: TGCGCCAGCAGCTTGATCCTAGCGGGGGTTGCAGATACGCAGTATTTT. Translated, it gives CASSLILAGVADTQYF.

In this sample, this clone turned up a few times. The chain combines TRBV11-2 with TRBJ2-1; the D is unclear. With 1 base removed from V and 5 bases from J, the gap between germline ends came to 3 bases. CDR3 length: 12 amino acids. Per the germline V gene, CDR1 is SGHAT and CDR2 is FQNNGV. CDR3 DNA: TGTGCCAGCAGCTTAGCTAACAATGAGCAGTTCTTC. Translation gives CASSLANNEQFF.

This CDR3 is CASGTQTGTQYF. The CDR3 DNA reads TGTGCCAGCGGAACCCAAACAGGAACCCAGTACTTC. This sequence joins TRBV6-5 and TRBJ2-5; a weak D match, TRBD1 (5 bases). Per germline, CDR1 MNHEY and CDR2 SVGAGI. Between the trimmed V and J ends, which lost 8 bases and 8 bases, there was a span of 15 bases. This CDR3 has 12 amino acids.

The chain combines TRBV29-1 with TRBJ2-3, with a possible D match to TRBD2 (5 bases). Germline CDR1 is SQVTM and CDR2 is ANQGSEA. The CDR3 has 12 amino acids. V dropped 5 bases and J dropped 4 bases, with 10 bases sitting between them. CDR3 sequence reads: CSVYSGSDTQYF. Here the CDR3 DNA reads TGCAGCGTTTATTCGGGGTCAGATACGCAGTATTTT.

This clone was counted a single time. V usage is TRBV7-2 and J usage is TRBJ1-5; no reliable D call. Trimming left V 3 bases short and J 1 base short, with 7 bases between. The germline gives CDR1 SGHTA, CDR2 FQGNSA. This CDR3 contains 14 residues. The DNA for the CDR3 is TGTGCCAGCAGCTTTTCGGGGAGCAATCAGCCCCAGCATTTT. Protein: CASSFSGSNQPQHF.

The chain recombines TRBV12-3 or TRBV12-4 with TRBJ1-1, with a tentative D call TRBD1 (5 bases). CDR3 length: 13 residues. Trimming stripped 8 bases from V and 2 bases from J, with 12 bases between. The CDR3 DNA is TGTGCCAGCGGGCAGGGTCTTAACACTGAAGCTTTCTTT. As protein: CASGQGLNTEAFF.

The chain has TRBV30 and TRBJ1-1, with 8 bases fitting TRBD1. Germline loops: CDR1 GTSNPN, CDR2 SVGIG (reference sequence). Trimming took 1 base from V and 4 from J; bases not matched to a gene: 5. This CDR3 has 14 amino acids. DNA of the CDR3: TGTGCCTGGAGTGGGACAGGGTTCGGCACTGAAGCTTTCTTT. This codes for CAWSGTGFGTEAFF.

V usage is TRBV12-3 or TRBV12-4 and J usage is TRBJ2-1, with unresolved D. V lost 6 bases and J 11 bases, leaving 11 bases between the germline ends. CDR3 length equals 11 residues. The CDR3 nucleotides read TGTGCCAGCAGCCCATATAGCAAGCAGTTCTTC. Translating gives CASSPYSKQFF.

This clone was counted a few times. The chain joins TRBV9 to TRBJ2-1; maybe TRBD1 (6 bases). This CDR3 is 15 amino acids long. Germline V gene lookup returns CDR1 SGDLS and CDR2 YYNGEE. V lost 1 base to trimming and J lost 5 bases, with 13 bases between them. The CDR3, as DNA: TGTGCCAGCAGCGTAAGCTGGACAGCTCACAATGAGCAGTTCTTC. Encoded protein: CASSVSWTAHNEQFF.